The clone carrying this T cell receptor beta chain appeared a single time. Other nucleotide sequences in the sample specify the same CDR3. Recovered status in Cohort 3 required two negative PCRs, clearance, or symptom resolution. The data were obtained in a study of blood T cell repertoires in COVID-19. Across the whole study: Acute and convalescent COVID-19 samples came from the United States, Italy and Spain.

Clones were sequenced by immunoSEQ multiplex PCR, and TCRdb holds only the in-frame ones, with some missing. This sample carries about 250,000 clones, around 89% of them seen once, and the ten largest clones take around 3%. The germline V gene has CDR1 SGDLS and CDR2 YYNGEE. Germline trimming cut 4 bases from V and 1 base from J; bases unmatched to any gene: 5. The CDR3 spans 16 residues. This sequence originates from a woman between 45 and 60 years old who had recovered from COVID-19. The chain combines TRBV9 with TRBJ2-7; TRBD2 matches 13 bases. The sequenced material came from PBMCs or T cells enriched from blood (not recorded which). CDR3 nucleotide sequence: TGTGCCAGCAGCCCACGGACTAGCGGGAGTTCCTACGAGCAGTACTTC. Amino acids: CASSPRTSGSSYEQYF.